These 11 T cell receptor beta chains were all obtained from the same sample, sequenced in a study of T cell responses to AZD1222 COVID-19 vaccine. Clones were sequenced by immunoSEQ multiplex PCR, and TCRdb holds only the in-frame ones, with some missing. The repertoire holds some 100,000 clones, about 90% seen once, with roughly 1.8% in the top ten. The sample consisted of peripheral blood, taken on day 0 of AZD1222 vaccination. All receptors come from an adult in good health.

The V and J genes are TRBV11-2 and TRBJ2-5; 12 bases agree with TRBD2. V trimming: 4 bases; J trimming: 2 bases; junction bases outside the gene matches: 11. Germline V gene data show CDR1 as SGHAT and CDR2 as FQNNGV. The CDR3 sequence is 18 residues long. CDR3 nucleotide sequence: TGTGCCAGCAGCTATCTTTGGACTAGCGGGGCACAACAAGAGACCCAGTACTTC. Encoded protein: CASSYLWTSGAQQETQYF.

The V and J genes are TRBV6-5 and TRBJ2-7; TRBD2 matches 10 bases. The germline gives CDR1 MNHEY, CDR2 SVGAGI. After removal of 0 bases from V and 11 bases from J, the junction contained 10 bases not matched to a gene. The CDR3 length is 15 residues. The CDR3 DNA follows: TGTGCCAGCAGTTACTCCCCCAGCGGGAGGGCCGTGGAGTACTTC. As protein: CASSYSPSGRAVEYF.

The rearrangement uses TRBV4-1 and TRBJ2-1, with 10 nucleotides matching TRBD2. The CDR3 loop spans 16 amino acids. Germline V gene lookup returns CDR1 MGHRA and CDR2 YSYEKL. V trimming: 1 base; J trimming: 10 bases; junction bases outside the gene matches: 10. This CDR3 reads CASSQVSGRAGREQFF. DNA for the CDR3: TGCGCCAGCAGCCAAGTCAGCGGGAGGGCCGGTCGGGAGCAGTTCTTC.

The chain links TRBV7-9 to TRBJ2-1; no clear D gene. The CDR3 contains 14 residues. Germline values: CDR1 SEHNR, CDR2 FQNEAQ (reference sequence). Trimming took 1 base from V and 7 from J, leaving 11 bases between them. The CDR3 spells CASSLGPLPNEQFF. In nucleotides, the CDR3 is TGTGCCAGCAGCTTAGGGCCGCTTCCAAATGAGCAGTTCTTC.

V is TRBV15 and J is TRBJ1-4; perhaps TRBD1 as D (5 bases). The CDR3 is made up of 17 amino acids. With 1 base removed from V and 3 bases from J, the gap between germline ends came to 15 bases. Germline CDR1 is LNHNV and CDR2 is YYDKDF (reference sequence). In nucleotides, the CDR3 is TGTGCCACCAGCAGAGTTGGGCAGGGAGAGGCTAATGAAAAACTGTTTTTT. Its translation: CATSRVGQGEANEKLFF.

This clone has a single count. This rearrangement joins TRBV7-6 to TRBJ2-3; TRBD2 matches at 10 bases. The CDR3 runs 19 residues. V gave up 2 bases and J gave up 0 bases; unmatched junction bases: 11. In germline, CDR1 is SGHVS, CDR2 FNYEAQ. The CDR3 bases are TGTGCCAGCAGCTTATTAGGGCCTAGCGGGAGAACTAGCACAGATACGCAGTATTTT. It specifies CASSLLGPSGRTSTDTQYF.

This chain uses TRBV18 with TRBJ1-4; no clear D gene. The CDR3 runs to 14 residues. CDR1 KGHSH and CDR2 LQKENI come from the germline V gene. Trimming shortened V by 6 bases and J by 9 bases, and 17 bases separated the two germline ends. CDR3 protein: CASSPITRSKKLFF. As DNA, the CDR3 is TGTGCCAGCTCCCCGATAACAAGGAGTAAAAAACTGTTTTTT.

The chain has TRBV7-9 and TRBJ2-1; D remains unclear. The CDR3 extends over 11 amino acids. The germline V gene has CDR1 SEHNR and CDR2 FQNEAQ (reference sequence). Trimming shortened V by 6 bases and J by 9 bases, and 9 bases separated the two germline ends. CDR3 nucleotide sequence: TGTGCCAGCAGAAACTTAGCTGAGCAGTTCTTC. The encoded protein is CASRNLAEQFF.

V usage is TRBV19 and J usage is TRBJ1-1; D is ambiguous. Trimming left V 2 bases short and J 4 bases short, with 5 bases between. Per germline, CDR1 LNHDA and CDR2 SQIVND (reference sequence). This CDR3 comprises 12 residues. CDR3 coding DNA: TGTGCCAGTAGTATAAGTGTCACTGAAGCTTTCTTT. Protein sequence: CASSISVTEAFF.

This chain connects TRBV5-5 to TRBJ1-4; 7 bases match TRBD1. The germline gives CDR1 SGHKS, CDR2 YYEKEE (reference sequence). The CDR3 loop spans 14 amino acids. V gave up 4 bases and J gave up 5 bases; unmatched junction bases: 5. CDR3 loop: CASSEGQLNEKLFF. CDR3 DNA sequence: TGTGCCAGCAGCGAGGGACAGTTAAATGAAAAACTGTTTTTT.

The chain employs TRBV29-1 and TRBJ2-2; D uncertain. The germline V gene encodes CDR1 SQVTM and CDR2 ANQGSEA. The CDR3 loop spans 11 amino acids. V shed 7 bases and J shed 5 bases, with 8 bases lying between them. The CDR3 region is CSGGRTGELFF. CDR3 nucleotides: TGCAGCGGAGGACGTACCGGGGAGCTGTTTTTT.